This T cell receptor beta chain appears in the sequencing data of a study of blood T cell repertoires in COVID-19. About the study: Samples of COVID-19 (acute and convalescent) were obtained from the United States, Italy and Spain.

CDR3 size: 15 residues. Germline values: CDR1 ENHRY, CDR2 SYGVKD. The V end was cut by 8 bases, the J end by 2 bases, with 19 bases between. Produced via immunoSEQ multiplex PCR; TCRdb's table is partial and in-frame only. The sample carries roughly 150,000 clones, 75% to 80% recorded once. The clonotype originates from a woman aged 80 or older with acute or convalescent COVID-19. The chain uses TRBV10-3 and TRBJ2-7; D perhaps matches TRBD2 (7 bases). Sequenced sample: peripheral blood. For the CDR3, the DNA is TGTGCCATCCAGGGGAGGGACGGGCCCACCTACGAGCAGTACTTC. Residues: CAIQGRDGPTYEQYF.